This is a list of T cell receptor beta chains from one sample in a study of patients and donors after allogeneic stem cell transplantation. TCRdb analysed the RT-PCR reads with MiXCR anew, one entry per CDR3 protein. The sample carries 800,000 to 1,000,000 distinct CDR3 sequences, about 20% recorded once. Sequencing was carried out using blood, either unsorted or a sorted T cell fraction (not recorded which). The receptors here all came from a human donor who was either an allogeneic HSCT recipient or a stem cell or donor lymphocyte infusion donor (not recorded which). It is not recorded whose cells these are; they may come from a transplant donor. Each CDR3 is given with its conserved first and last residue. Each record gives: V gene, J gene, CDR3 protein.

v_call: TRBV20-1
j_call: TRBJ2-7
cdr3_aa: CSARDWGTATYEQYF

v_call: TRBV10-3
j_call: TRBJ1-3
cdr3_aa: CAIMGVSGNTIYF

v_call: TRBV5-1
j_call: TRBJ2-7
cdr3_aa: CASSLGDRHEQYF

v_call: TRBV20-1
j_call: TRBJ2-3
cdr3_aa: CSLGTDTQYF

v_call: TRBV5-1
j_call: TRBJ2-1
cdr3_aa: CASSFRNSLNEQFF

v_call: TRBV20-1
j_call: TRBJ2-2
cdr3_aa: CSARVARQGDTGELFF

v_call: TRBV20-1
j_call: TRBJ2-3
cdr3_aa: CSAREGLPDTQYF

v_call: TRBV7-2
j_call: TRBJ2-2
cdr3_aa: CASSLRLGGTGELFF

v_call: TRBV18
j_call: TRBJ2-1
cdr3_aa: CASSPAEGEQFF

v_call: TRBV28
j_call: TRBJ1-5
cdr3_aa: CASSLLGPAVQPQHF

v_call: TRBV6-1
j_call: TRBJ1-4
cdr3_aa: CASSYSPTGGNEKLFF

v_call: TRBV11-3
j_call: TRBJ2-6
cdr3_aa: CASSHRPTSGANVLTF

v_call: TRBV11-2
j_call: TRBJ2-6
cdr3_aa: CASSATDIAGANVLTF

v_call: TRBV7-9
j_call: TRBJ2-7
cdr3_aa: CASSLYRDWDRNEQYF

v_call: TRBV12-3/TRBV12-4
j_call: TRBJ1-1
cdr3_aa: CASSPSSMNTEAFF

v_call: TRBV6-1
j_call: TRBJ2-1
cdr3_aa: CASNPGDRGLNEQFF

v_call: TRBV20-1
j_call: TRBJ2-7
cdr3_aa: CSARSGQGRGPYEQYF

v_call: TRBV20-1
j_call: TRBJ2-1
cdr3_aa: CSARDSRGAGEQFF

v_call: TRBV14
j_call: TRBJ2-7
cdr3_aa: CASSPSWGLTYEQYF

v_call: TRBV5-6
j_call: TRBJ1-1
cdr3_aa: CASRLRSANTEAFF

v_call: TRBV12-5
j_call: TRBJ2-7
cdr3_aa: CASGFSGVIYEQYF

v_call: TRBV12-3/TRBV12-4
j_call: TRBJ1-2
cdr3_aa: CATFSGRAYGYTF

v_call: TRBV10-3
j_call: TRBJ1-4
cdr3_aa: CAISEQGAGEKLFF

v_call: TRBV7-7
j_call: TRBJ2-1
cdr3_aa: CASSLYPEREQFF

v_call: TRBV20-1
j_call: TRBJ2-5
cdr3_aa: CSAPPLGQGSWETQYF

v_call: TRBV20-1
j_call: TRBJ2-3
cdr3_aa: CSARDRGRGTDTQYF

v_call: TRBV3-1
j_call: TRBJ1-2
cdr3_aa: CASSPGSLLWTNYGYTF

v_call: TRBV18
j_call: TRBJ2-7
cdr3_aa: CASSPPWGGDEQYF

v_call: TRBV12-3/TRBV12-4
j_call: TRBJ1-2
cdr3_aa: CASSEQGLGSYGYTF

v_call: TRBV12-3/TRBV12-4
j_call: TRBJ2-3
cdr3_aa: CASSRLAKSTDTQYF

v_call: TRBV5-1
j_call: TRBJ2-2
cdr3_aa: CASSWSMGSANTGELFF

v_call: TRBV6-2/TRBV6-3
j_call: TRBJ2-3
cdr3_aa: CASRPTGGWGTDTQYF

v_call: TRBV5-1
j_call: TRBJ2-1
cdr3_aa: CASSWDFSYNEQFF

v_call: TRBV20-1
j_call: TRBJ2-7
cdr3_aa: CSARDWKGSYEQYF

v_call: TRBV11-1
j_call: TRBJ2-1
cdr3_aa: CASSLGGLAGGMTYNEQFF

v_call: TRBV5-1
j_call: TRBJ2-3
cdr3_aa: CASSGAYGSTDTQYF

v_call: TRBV13
j_call: TRBJ1-1
cdr3_aa: CASSLGWTSRSTEAFF

v_call: TRBV4-3
j_call: TRBJ1-6
cdr3_aa: CASSPSRGVLSSPLHF

v_call: TRBV15
j_call: TRBJ1-1
cdr3_aa: CATSTRGNTEAFF

v_call: TRBV4-1
j_call: TRBJ2-2
cdr3_aa: CASSPETPTGELFF

v_call: TRBV5-1
j_call: TRBJ2-7
cdr3_aa: CASSLVGTGSYEQYF

v_call: TRBV25-1
j_call: TRBJ2-5
cdr3_aa: CASAAGGVGQETQYF

v_call: TRBV12-3/TRBV12-4
j_call: TRBJ2-7
cdr3_aa: CASSPRTGGSYEQYF

v_call: TRBV29-1
j_call: TRBJ2-1
cdr3_aa: CSVEGLAGVSSSYNEQFF

v_call: TRBV20-1
j_call: TRBJ1-1
cdr3_aa: CSAPRTGLNTEAFF

v_call: TRBV25-1
j_call: TRBJ2-2
cdr3_aa: CASIGRGPTGELFF

v_call: TRBV20-1
j_call: TRBJ2-3
cdr3_aa: CSARDRRRGGRTDTQYF

v_call: TRBV5-1
j_call: TRBJ2-5
cdr3_aa: CASSLGQGSETQYF

v_call: TRBV12-3/TRBV12-4
j_call: TRBJ2-1
cdr3_aa: CASSRGTAVYNEQFF

v_call: TRBV29-1
j_call: TRBJ2-7
cdr3_aa: CSGKLAGETYEQYF